Each of the 12 T cell receptor beta chains below was sequenced from the same sample in a study of spatial heterogeneity in lung cancer. Regarding time point: sample taken at primary tumor resection. Whole RNA was taken from tumor, nontumor lung or frozen PBMC; it was then sequenced unsorted. MiXCR was run by TCRdb on the 5' RACE reads, yielding one entry per CDR3 protein. The data contain tens of thousands of distinct CDR3 sequences, about 12% of them singletons. The sequenced sample was PBMCs, obtained at surgery. These receptors were taken from a male donor with early-stage non-small cell lung cancer.

The J gene is TRBJ2-7, the V gene TRBV27, with D tentatively TRBD2 (5 bases). Germline CDR1 and CDR2: MNHEY and SMNVEV (reference sequence). The V end was cut by 5 bases, the J end by 0 bases, with 5 bases between. The CDR3 is 12 amino acids. The CDR3 protein is CASSTSSYEQYF. CDR3 nucleotides: TGTGCCAGCAGTACTAGCTCCTACGAGCAGTACTTC.

The sample holds many counts of this clonotype. The V gene is TRBV3-1, the J gene TRBJ1-4; possibly TRBD1 for D (5 bases). Germline values: CDR1 LGHDT, CDR2 YNNKEL (reference sequence). The length of the CDR3 is 14 residues. V was pared by 3 bases and J by 7 bases, with 12 bases between. CDR3 sequence: CASSQRGVGEKLFF. DNA for the CDR3: TGTGCCAGCAGCCAGAGGGGAGTGGGTGAAAAACTGTTTTTT. Based on the CDR3 plus reference TRBV3-1 and TRBJ1-4, the full variable domain is DTAVSQTPKYLVTQMGNDKSIKCEQNLGHDTMYWYKQDSKKFLKIMFSYNNKELIINETVPNRFSPKSPDKAHLNLHINSLELGDSAVYFCASSQRGVGEKLFFGSGTQLSVL.

In its sample, this clonotype was seen a few times. CDR3 amino acids: CASSPDLGSSYEQYF. In DNA, the CDR3 is TGCGCCAGCAGTCCCGACCTGGGGAGCTCCTACGAGCAGTACTTC. The chain combines TRBV4-3 with TRBJ2-7; tentatively, D is TRBD2 (5 bases). Germline CDR1 reads LGHNA; CDR2 reads YSLEER. The CDR3 loop spans 15 amino acids. V lost 6 bases to trimming and J lost 0 bases, with 15 bases between them.

This clonotype appeared once. CDR3 sequence reads: CASSFSLGQGVEQYF. CDR3 bases: TGTGCCAGCAGTTTTTCTCTCGGACAGGGTGTCGAGCAGTACTTC. This chain links TRBV28 with TRBJ2-7; 8 nucleotides line up with TRBD1. The germline V gene has CDR1 MDHEN and CDR2 SYDVKM. Trimming removed 3 bases from V and 6 bases from J; junction bases left unmatched: 10. This CDR3 region has 15 residues.

Concerning this clonotype: A read error may be the cause here, since a much bigger clone is one base away. In this CDR3 the conserved last residue, phenylalanine or tryptophan, is missing, so a read error is likely. This chain uses TRBV7-9 with TRBJ2-3; 8 bases are a match to TRBD1. Germline V gene data show CDR1 as SEHNR and CDR2 as FQNEAQ (reference sequence). This CDR3 comprises 14 residues. The V segment lost 3 bases and the J segment 6 bases; nucleotides outside the gene matches: 5. This CDR3 is CASSFGQGADTQYL. DNA of the CDR3: TGTGCCAGCAGCTTTGGCCAGGGGGCGGATACGCAGTATCTT.

Only a few counts were recorded for this clonotype. The genes are TRBV5-1 and TRBJ2-2; D call uncertain. V was cut by 0 bases and J by 1 base, with 4 bases left in between. CDR1 is SGHRS, CDR2 YFSETQ, per germline. CDR3 length equals 14 residues. The CDR3 DNA follows: TGCGCCAGCAGCTTGGAGCGGAACACCGGGGAGCTGTTTTTT. It codes for CASSLERNTGELFF.

This chain connects TRBV27 to TRBJ1-4; a possible D gene is TRBD1 (6 bases). The V end was cut by 4 bases, the J end by 8 bases, with 11 bases between. Germline CDR1 MNHEY, CDR2 SMNVEV (reference sequence). The CDR3 spans 13 residues. In DNA, the CDR3 is TGTGCCAGCAGTTCGAGACAGGAGGAAAAACTGTTTTTT. This sequence encodes CASSSRQEEKLFF. The full variable domain, in which reference TRBV27 and TRBJ1-4 provide the parts outside the CDR3, is EAQVTQNPRYLITVTGKKLTVTCSQNMNHEYMSWYRQDPGLGLRQIYYSMNVEVTDKGDVPEGYKVSRKEKRNFPLILESPSPNQTSLYFCASSSRQEEKLFFGSGTQLSVL.

In this sample, this clonotype turned up a few times. This rearrangement joins TRBV12-3 or TRBV12-4 to TRBJ2-2; possible D gene TRBD2, 6 bases. Trimming pared 5 bases from V and 6 bases from J, leaving 31 bases between. The CDR3 is 20 amino acids. The CDR3 bases are TGTGCCAGCAGTGACACGCGGGGCTACACCACAACCAAAATCGCCGGGGAGCTGTTTTTT. Translating gives CASSDTRGYTTTKIAGELFF.

J is TRBJ1-3 and V is TRBV6-7; D is ambiguous. TRBV6-7 counts as an open reading frame of uncertain function. The CDR3 extends over 16 amino acids. V was shortened by 0 bases and J by 4 bases, with 13 bases between the two germline ends. The CDR3 DNA sequence: TGTGCCAGCAGTTACTCGATTCACTTATTCGGAAACACCATATATTTT. This sequence encodes CASSYSIHLFGNTIYF.

This clonotype was detected ten times or more. This rearrangement joins TRBV28 to TRBJ2-7, with TRBD2 identical over 9 bases. CDR3 length: 14 amino acids. J gave up 2 bases and V 5 bases, and 4 bases lay outside the gene matches. The germline V gene encodes CDR1 MDHEN and CDR2 SYDVKM. CDR3 residues: CASSGLARTYEQYF. The CDR3 DNA sequence: TGTGCCAGCAGTGGACTAGCGAGAACCTACGAGCAGTACTTC.

The chain combines TRBV9 with TRBJ2-7, with TRBD2 matching over 7 bases. V was clipped by 0 bases and J by 6 bases; unmatched bases: 15. The CDR3 consists of 17 residues. Germline assignment: CDR1 SGDLS and CDR2 YYNGEE. CDR3 loop: CASSVDAAAGVIGEQYF. CDR3 DNA: TGTGCCAGCAGCGTAGATGCAGCGGCGGGAGTAATAGGCGAGCAGTACTTC. The variable domain in full, completed from reference TRBV9 and TRBJ2-7, reads DSGVTQTPKHLITATGQRVTLRCSPRSGDLSVYWYQQSLDQGLQFLIQYYNGEERAKGNILERFSAQQFPDLHSELNLSSLELGDSALYFCASSVDAAAGVIGEQYFGPGTRLTVT.

This clonotype has at least ten counts. The gene calls are TRBV5-5 and TRBJ2-7, with D hard to call. Germline CDR1 reads SGHKS; CDR2 reads YYEKEE (reference sequence). Trimming took 0 bases from V and 5 from J, leaving 3 bases between them. This CDR3 comprises 11 residues. The CDR3 DNA reads TGTGCCAGCAGCTTGGCGGACGAGCAGTACTTC. It is translated as CASSLADEQYF.